This TCR beta chain was documented in a study of blood T cell repertoires in COVID-19. Study information: Both acute and convalescent COVID-19 samples were obtained from the United States, Italy and Spain. PBMCs, B-cell-depleted T cells, or T cells were the source of the cDNA or gDNA that made up the material.

The CDR3 runs to 15 residues. The V gene's germline CDR1 is LNHDA and CDR2 SQIVND (reference sequence). V shed 4 bases and J shed 0 bases, with 11 bases lying between them. Original analysis: From reference gene primer amplification, estimates of nucleated cell counts were derived. Data came from immunoSEQ multiplex PCR; TCRdb stores just in-frame clones and leaves some out. That table is the source of V, J and clone size, and D and trimming were worked out from the DNA. The data contain nearly 200,000 clones, more than 70% of them singletons. Input material: peripheral blood. The V gene is TRBV19, the J gene TRBJ2-3; the D gene is possibly TRBD2 (6 bases). The sequence came from a woman aged 40 to 50 who had recovered from COVID-19. CDR3 coding DNA: TGTGCCAGTAGTACGACTAGGGCCAGCACAGATACGCAGTATTTT. It is translated as CASSTTRASTDTQYF.